The 5 T cell receptor beta chains given below trace back to one sample, sequenced in a study of OX40 agonist ivuxolimab in advanced cancers. Repertoires were generated with immunoSEQ multiplex PCR, while TCRdb's copy carries only in-frame clones and drops some. The sample includes about 62,000 clones, 79% of them seen just once. The sequencing used CD4+ or CD8+ T cells sorted from blood, collected in a trial of the OX40 agonist ivuxolimab. The receptors come from an adult with an advanced solid tumor such as melanoma, head and neck, liver or kidney cancer.

The J gene is TRBJ1-2, the V gene TRBV9; TRBD1 is a possible D gene (5 bases). The CDR3 runs to 15 residues. Trimming pared 0 bases from V and 3 bases from J, leaving 12 bases between. CDR1 and CDR2 from the germline V gene are SGDLS and YYNGEE. CDR3 nucleotides: TGTGCCAGCAGCGTAGGAGAGGGGATCTACTATGGCTACACCTTC. Amino acid sequence: CASSVGEGIYYGYTF.

The V call is TRBV5-1, the J call TRBJ2-5, with 8 bases matching TRBD1. The CDR3 extends over 17 amino acids. Germline CDR1 is SGHRS and CDR2 is YFSETQ. The ends lost 3 bases at V and 2 bases at J; junction bases unmatched: 12. CDR3 residues: CASSSSGTTGAQETQYF. The CDR3 DNA sequence: TGCGCCAGCAGCTCCTCCGGGACGACAGGGGCGCAAGAGACCCAGTACTTC.

The rearrangement links TRBV11-2 to TRBJ2-5; perhaps TRBD1 as D (5 bases). The CDR3 is made up of 14 amino acids. Trimming took 1 base from V and 2 from J, leaving 8 bases between them. Germline CDR1 is SGHAT and CDR2 is FQNNGV. DNA of the CDR3: TGTGCCAGCAGCTTAGTGACAGAACAAGAGACCCAGTACTTC. Translation: CASSLVTEQETQYF. Combining the CDR3 with reference TRBV11-2 and TRBJ2-5 gives the whole variable domain EAGVAQSPRYKIIEKRQSVAFWCNPISGHATLYWYQQILGQGPKLLIQFQNNGVVDDSQLPKDRFSAERLKGVDSTLKIQPAKLEDSAVYLCASSLVTEQETQYFGPGTRLLVL.

About this clone: The same CDR3 can be traced to other DNA sequences in this sample. This chain joins TRBV16 and TRBJ2-7; 8 positions match TRBD2. V shed 6 bases and J 4 bases; nucleotides not matched to a gene: 8. This CDR3 region has 14 residues. Germline assignment: CDR1 KGHSY and CDR2 FQNENV. The CDR3 coding sequence is TGTGCCAGCAGAGGAACGGGACTAGATTACGAGCAGTACTTC. This sequence encodes CASRGTGLDYEQYF. Variable domain in full (rest from reference TRBV16 and TRBJ2-7): GEEVAQTPKHLVRGEGQKAKLYCAPIKGHSYVFWYQQVLKNEFKFLISFQNENVFDETGMPKERFSAKCLPNSPCSLEIQATKLEDSAVYFCASRGTGLDYEQYFGPGTRLTVT.

The chain joins TRBV7-9 to TRBJ1-4, with 11 nucleotides matching TRBD1. The CDR3 runs to 14 residues. The germline V gene has CDR1 SEHNR and CDR2 FQNEAQ (reference sequence). V lost 3 bases and J lost 7; bases outside the gene matches: 1. The CDR3 here is CASSFGTGGEKLFF. The DNA of the CDR3 is TGTGCCAGCAGCTTCGGGACAGGGGGTGAAAAACTGTTTTTT. The full variable domain, in which reference TRBV7-9 and TRBJ1-4 provide the parts outside the CDR3, is DTGVSQNPRHKITKRGQNVTFRCDPISEHNRLYWYRQTLGQGPEFLTYFQNEAQLEKSRLLSDRFSAERPKGSFSTLEIQRTEQGDSAMYLCASSFGTGGEKLFFGSGTQLSVL.